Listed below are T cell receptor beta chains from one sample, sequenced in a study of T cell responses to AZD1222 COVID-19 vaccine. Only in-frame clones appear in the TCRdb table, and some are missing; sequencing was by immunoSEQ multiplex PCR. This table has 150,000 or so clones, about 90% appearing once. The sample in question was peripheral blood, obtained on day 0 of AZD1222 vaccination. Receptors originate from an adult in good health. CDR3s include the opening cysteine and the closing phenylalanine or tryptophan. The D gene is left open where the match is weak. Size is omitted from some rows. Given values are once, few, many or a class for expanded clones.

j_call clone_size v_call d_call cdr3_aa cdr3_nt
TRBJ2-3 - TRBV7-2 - CASSPTTASRTDTQYF TGTGCCAGCAGCCCAACGACTGCTAGTCGCACAGATACGCAGTATTTT
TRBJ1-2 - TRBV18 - CASSPVTGEYGYTF TGTGCCAGCTCACCAGTGACAGGCGAATATGGCTACACCTTC
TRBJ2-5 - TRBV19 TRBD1 CTSSEGQGKETQYF TGTACCAGTAGTGAGGGACAGGGAAAAGAGACCCAGTACTTC
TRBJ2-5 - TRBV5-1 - CASSEQGPQETQYF TGCGCCAGCAGCGAACAGGGACCCCAAGAGACCCAGTACTTC
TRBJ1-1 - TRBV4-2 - CASSQEGAMGTEAFF TGTGCCAGCAGCCAAGAGGGGGCGATGGGCACTGAAGCTTTCTTT
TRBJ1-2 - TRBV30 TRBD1 CAWSVDRGNYGYTF TGTGCCTGGAGTGTAGACAGGGGGAACTATGGCTACACCTTC
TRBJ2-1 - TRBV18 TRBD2 CASSPGLAANEQFF TGTGCCAGCTCACCCGGACTAGCCGCCAATGAGCAGTTCTTC
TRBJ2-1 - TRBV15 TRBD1 CATSIGGAYNEQFF TGTGCCACCAGTATAGGGGGCGCCTACAATGAGCAGTTCTTC
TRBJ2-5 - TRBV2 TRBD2 CASSEGTSGRTTQYF TGTGCCAGCAGTGAGGGCACTAGCGGGCGGACGACCCAGTACTTC
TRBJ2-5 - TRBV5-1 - CASSLALREQTQYF TGCGCCAGCAGCTTGGCTCTCAGGGAACAGACCCAGTACTTC
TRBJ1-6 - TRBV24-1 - CATSDLDTENSPLHF TGTGCCACCAGTGATTTGGACACTGAAAATTCACCCCTCCACTTT
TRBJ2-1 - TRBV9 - CASSVGSTDGNEQFF TGTGCCAGCAGCGTAGGGTCGACAGATGGCAATGAGCAGTTCTTC
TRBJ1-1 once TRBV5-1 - CASSLQGPREAFF TGCGCCAGCAGCTTGCAGGGACCGCGTGAAGCTTTCTTT
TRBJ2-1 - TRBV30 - CAWTRGRAANEQFF TGTGCCTGGACCAGGGGCAGGGCGGCCAATGAGCAGTTCTTC
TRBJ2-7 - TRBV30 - CAWSVPDSPYEQYF TGTGCCTGGAGTGTACCGGACTCGCCCTACGAGCAGTACTTC
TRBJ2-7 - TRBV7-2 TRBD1 CASSSQGASYEQYF TGTGCCAGCAGCTCACAGGGGGCAAGCTACGAGCAGTACTTC
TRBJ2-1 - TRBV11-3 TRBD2 CASSLGRGGYNEQFF TGTGCCAGCAGCTTAGGGCGGGGGGGCTATAATGAGCAGTTCTTC
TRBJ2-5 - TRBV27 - CASSNGETQYF TGTGCCAGCAGCAATGGAGAGACCCAGTACTTC
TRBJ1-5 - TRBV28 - CASSSLMGVQGHNQPQHF TGTGCCAGCAGTTCCCTTATGGGGGTACAGGGCCATAATCAGCCCCAGCATTTT
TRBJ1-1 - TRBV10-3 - CAISEAENTEAFF TGTGCCATCAGTGAGGCAGAGAACACTGAAGCTTTCTTT
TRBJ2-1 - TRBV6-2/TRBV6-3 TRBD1 CASSPRDSLYNEQFF TGTGCCAGCAGTCCCCGGGACAGCCTATACAATGAGCAGTTCTTC
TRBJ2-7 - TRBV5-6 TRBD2 CASSGSGELSYEQYF TGTGCCAGCAGCGGGAGCGGGGAGCTTTCCTACGAGCAGTACTTC
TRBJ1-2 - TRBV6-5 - CASMGWAGVRYTF TGTGCCAGCATGGGATGGGCAGGGGTTCGCTACACCTTC
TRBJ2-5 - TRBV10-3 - CAISAGYRQETQYF TGTGCCATCAGTGCAGGGTATCGGCAAGAGACCCAGTACTTC
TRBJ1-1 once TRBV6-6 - CASSYPQGRTEAFF TGTGCCAGCAGTTACCCACAGGGTCGCACTGAAGCTTTCTTT
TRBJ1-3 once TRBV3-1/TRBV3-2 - CASSQTGNTIYF TGTGCCAGCAGCCAAACGGGAAACACCATATATTTT
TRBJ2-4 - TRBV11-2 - CASSFAKSKNIQYF TGTGCCAGCAGCTTCGCTAAATCCAAAAACATTCAGTACTTC
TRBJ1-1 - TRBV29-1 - CSVHLRRTEAFF TGCAGCGTGCACCTTCGGCGGACTGAAGCTTTCTTT
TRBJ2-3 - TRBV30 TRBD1 CAWSPGTGTDTQYF TGTGCCTGGAGTCCCGGGACAGGCACAGATACGCAGTATTTT
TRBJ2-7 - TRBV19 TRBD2 CASSPSALAGPSYEQYF TGTGCCAGTAGTCCGAGCGCGCTAGCGGGACCCTCCTACGAGCAGTACTTC
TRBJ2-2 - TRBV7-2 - CASGTPNTGELFF TGTGCCAGCGGGACACCGAACACCGGGGAGCTGTTTTTT
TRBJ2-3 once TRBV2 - CASASDTQYF TGTGCCAGCGCTTCGGATACGCAGTATTTT
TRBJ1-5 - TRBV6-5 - CASSRERGGQPQHF TGTGCCAGCAGCCGAGAGAGGGGTGGGCAGCCCCAGCATTTT
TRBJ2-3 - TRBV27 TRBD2 CASGGLAGASTDTQYF TGTGCCAGCGGTGGACTAGCGGGGGCCTCCACAGATACGCAGTATTTT
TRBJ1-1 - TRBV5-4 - CASSLAPLVMNTEAFF TGTGCCAGCAGCTTGGCCCCCCTAGTGATGAACACTGAAGCTTTCTTT
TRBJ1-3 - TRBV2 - CASTWISGNTIYF TGTGCCAGCACCTGGATCTCTGGAAACACCATATATTTT
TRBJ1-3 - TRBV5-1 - CASSLVFDNTIYF TGCGCCAGCAGCTTGGTTTTCGACAACACCATATATTTT
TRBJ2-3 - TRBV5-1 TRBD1 CASSPGQGADTQYF TGCGCCAGCAGCCCAGGACAGGGGGCAGATACGCAGTATTTT
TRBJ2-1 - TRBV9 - CASSYDTGDNEQFF TGTGCCAGCAGTTACGACACCGGAGACAATGAGCAGTTCTTC
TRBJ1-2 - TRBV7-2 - CASSLEARTVGGYTF TGTGCCAGCAGCTTAGAGGCCCGGACGGTCGGCGGCTACACCTTC
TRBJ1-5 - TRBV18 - CASSPSAGSDQPQHF TGTGCCAGCTCACCATCGGCAGGGTCTGATCAGCCCCAGCATTTT
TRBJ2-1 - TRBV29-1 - CSVLDSPSYNEQFF TGCAGCGTCCTGGACAGTCCGTCCTACAATGAGCAGTTCTTC
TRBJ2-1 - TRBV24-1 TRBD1 CATMPGQGTGEQFF TGTGCCACCATGCCGGGACAGGGGACCGGTGAGCAGTTCTTC
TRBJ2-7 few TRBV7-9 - CASSFSYEQYF TGTGCCAGCTCTTTCTCCTACGAGCAGTACTTC
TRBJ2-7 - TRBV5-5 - CASSWGSPGPYEQYF TGTGCCAGCAGCTGGGGCTCCCCAGGGCCCTACGAGCAGTACTTC
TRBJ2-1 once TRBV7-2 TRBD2 CASSSGTSGISYNEQFF TGTGCCAGCAGCTCTGGGACTAGCGGAATCTCCTACAATGAGCAGTTCTTC
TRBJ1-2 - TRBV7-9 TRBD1 CASSDMGQGYGYTF TGTGCCAGCAGCGATATGGGACAGGGGTATGGCTACACCTTC
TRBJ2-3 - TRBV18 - CASSPPGGGDTQYF TGTGCCAGCTCACCCCCCGGCGGAGGGGATACGCAGTATTTT
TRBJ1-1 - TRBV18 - CASSPPGRDTEAFF TGTGCCAGCTCACCGCCGGGGCGGGACACTGAAGCTTTCTTT
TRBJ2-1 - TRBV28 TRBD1 CASSLGTGEYNEQFF TGTGCCAGCAGTTTAGGGACAGGGGAATACAATGAGCAGTTCTTC
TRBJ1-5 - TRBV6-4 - CARKKWGGRQPQHF TGTGCCCGAAAAAAATGGGGGGGCAGACAGCCCCAGCATTTT
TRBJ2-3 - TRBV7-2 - CASSQVRSTDTQYF TGTGCCAGCAGCCAAGTCCGAAGCACAGATACGCAGTATTTT
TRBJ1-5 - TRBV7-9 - CASSLENQPQHF TGTGCCAGCAGCTTAGAGAATCAGCCCCAGCATTTT
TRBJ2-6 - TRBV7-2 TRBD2 CASSLAGAGGPFSGANVLTF TGTGCCAGCAGCTTAGCGGGGGCGGGGGGCCCCTTCTCTGGGGCCAACGTCCTGACTTTC
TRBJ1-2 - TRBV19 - CASRKTGGANYGYTF TGTGCCAGTAGGAAGACCGGAGGAGCTAACTATGGCTACACCTTC
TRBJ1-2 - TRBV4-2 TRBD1 CASSQVSLRTGGDGYTF TGTGCCAGCAGCCAAGTTTCACTACGGACAGGAGGGGATGGCTACACCTTC
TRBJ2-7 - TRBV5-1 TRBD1 CASSLSGQGSYEQYF TGCGCCAGCAGCTTAAGTGGACAGGGGTCCTACGAGCAGTACTTC
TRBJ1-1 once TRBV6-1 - CASSEAVEAFF TGTGCCAGCAGTGAGGCGGTTGAAGCTTTCTTT
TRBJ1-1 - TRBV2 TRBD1 CASRFIRSGGNTEAFF TGTGCCAGCAGATTTATCCGGTCAGGGGGCAACACTGAAGCTTTCTTT
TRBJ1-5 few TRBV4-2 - CASSRRAAAEPQHF TGTGCCAGCAGCAGACGTGCGGCAGCGGAGCCCCAGCATTTT